One sample yielded the 30 T cell receptor beta chains listed below, sequenced in a study of Ad26.COV2.S vaccination and SARS-CoV-2 variants. Treatment noted: around 19 received Ad26.COV2.S at low or high dose, single or two shots; 5 received placebo; per-sample allocation not given. The samples were gathered on day 63 after the first injection of vaccine or placebo. Here immunoSEQ multiplex PCR was the method, and the copy in TCRdb shows in-frame clones only, minus some. The profile shows almost 400,000 clones, 70% to 90% of them singletons. The sample here was peripheral blood, taken in a trial of Ad26.COV2.S vaccine versus placebo. The receptors were sampled from a person between 18 and 60 years old who received the Ad26.COV2.S COVID-19 vaccine or a placebo.

CDR3 DNA sequence: TGTGCCAGCAGTACCCGGTGGGGACAGAATGAAGCTTTCTTT. This codes for CASSTRWGQNEAFF. The chain uses TRBV28 and TRBJ1-1, with 7 bases fitting TRBD1. Per germline, CDR1 MDHEN and CDR2 SYDVKM. With 5 bases clipped from V and 7 bases from J, the junction kept 10 bases outside the gene matches. The CDR3 is 14 residues long.

The J gene is TRBJ2-5, the V gene TRBV5-4, with 7 bases identical to TRBD1. V gave up 3 bases and J gave up 5 bases; unmatched junction bases: 10. The length of the CDR3 is 15 residues. Per the germline V gene, CDR1 is SGHNT and CDR2 is YYREEE (reference sequence). The CDR3 region has the DNA TGTGCCAGCAGCTCAATGCGACAGGGAAGGGAGACCCAGTACTTC. Encoded protein: CASSSMRQGRETQYF. Using reference TRBV5-4 and TRBJ2-5 for the parts outside the CDR3, the full variable domain is ETGVTQSPTHLIKTRGQQVTLRCSSQSGHNTVSWYQQALGQGPQFIFQYYREEENGRGNFPPRFSGLQFPNYSSELNVNALELDDSALYLCASSSMRQGRETQYFGPGTRLLVL.

This rearrangement joins TRBV18 to TRBJ1-6; D perhaps matches TRBD1 (6 bases). With 3 bases removed from V and 7 bases from J, the gap between germline ends came to 13 bases. Looked up from germline, CDR1 is KGHSH and CDR2 is LQKENI. The CDR3 runs 15 residues. The CDR3 protein is CASSPSSRGNSPLHF. As DNA, the CDR3 is TGTGCCAGCTCACCCAGCTCAAGGGGGAATTCACCCCTCCACTTT.

J is TRBJ2-2 and V is TRBV27, with 8 bases matching TRBD2. Germline loops: CDR1 MNHEY, CDR2 SMNVEV (reference sequence). This CDR3 comprises 21 residues. V lost 2 bases, J lost 4 bases, and 21 bases stayed unmatched. CDR3 protein: CASSLDSRASGLRYLTGELFF. In DNA, the CDR3 is TGTGCCAGCAGTTTAGACTCCCGGGCTAGCGGGCTCCGGTATCTCACCGGGGAGCTGTTTTTT.

The chain is built from TRBV19 and TRBJ2-7, with 7 bases that match TRBD1. Germline CDR1 LNHDA, CDR2 SQIVND (reference sequence). The trim removed 5 bases at V and 3 bases at J, leaving 4 bases unmatched. The CDR3 totals 13 residues. The CDR3 loop reads CASSRGTDYEQYF. The CDR3 nucleotides read TGTGCCAGTAGTCGAGGGACAGACTACGAGCAGTACTTC.

This chain joins TRBV6-2 or TRBV6-3 and TRBJ1-2, with D perhaps TRBD1 (6 bases). The germline CDR1 and CDR2 sequences are MNHEY and SVGEGT. The CDR3 runs to 19 residues. V was cut by 5 bases and J by 13 bases, with 38 bases left in between. CDR3 region: CASSPSGVGSSGTPPARTF. CDR3 nucleotides: TGTGCCAGCAGTCCCTCTGGGGTAGGGAGCTCCGGGACACCCCCTGCTCGCACCTTC.

The V call is TRBV30, the J call TRBJ1-2; D ambiguous. The CDR3 runs to 10 residues. V lost 3 bases and J lost 7, with 6 bases in between. Germline V lookup: CDR1 GTSNPN, CDR2 SVGIG (reference sequence). CDR3 coding DNA: TGTGCCTGGAGGTCAGCTGGCTACACCTTC. Translation: CAWRSAGYTF.

The chain joins TRBV28 to TRBJ1-5, with no clear D. The V gene's germline CDR1 is MDHEN and CDR2 SYDVKM. V lost 6 bases to trimming and J lost 2 bases, with 11 bases between them. This CDR3 contains 14 residues. The CDR3 loop is CASSVTIRNQPQHF. The CDR3, as DNA: TGTGCCAGCAGCGTGACAATACGCAATCAGCCCCAGCATTTT. Full variable domain (remainder filled in from reference TRBV28 and TRBJ1-5): DVKVTQSSRYLVKRTGEKVFLECVQDMDHENMFWYRQDPGLGLRLIYFSYDVKMKEKGDIPEGYSVSREKKERFSLILESASTNQTSMYLCASSVTIRNQPQHFGDGTRLSIL.

The CDR3 region is CASSDQRGNEKLFF. In nucleotides, the CDR3 is TGTGCCAGCAGTGACCAACGGGGGAATGAAAAACTGTTTTTT. The gene calls are TRBV2 and TRBJ1-4; D perhaps matches TRBD1 (5 bases). The CDR3 loop spans 14 amino acids. The ends were cut back, 3 bases at V and 5 bases at J, with 10 bases in the middle. Germline CDR1 reads SNHLY; CDR2 reads FYNNEI.

This chain joins TRBV24-1 and TRBJ2-3; D might be TRBD1 (5 bases). The CDR3 covers 18 residues. Germline assignment: CDR1 KGHDR and CDR2 SFDVKD. Trimming took 0 bases from V and 1 from J, leaving 16 bases between them. The CDR3 loop is CATSDLGARGARTDTQYF. The CDR3 nucleotides are TGTGCCACCAGTGATTTGGGGGCCCGCGGAGCCCGCACAGATACGCAGTATTTT.

The gene calls are TRBV7-7 and TRBJ2-1, with 12 bases fitting TRBD2. Looked up from germline, CDR1 is SSHAT and CDR2 is FNYEAQ (reference sequence). J was trimmed by 1 base and V by 5 bases; bases with no gene match: 3. The CDR3 contains 16 residues. The CDR3 coding sequence is TGTGCCAGCAGCATAGGGACTAGCGGGTCCTACAATGAGCAGTTCTTC. Its translation: CASSIGTSGSYNEQFF.

The rearrangement uses TRBV10-2 and TRBJ2-7; 7 positions match TRBD2. J was trimmed by 0 bases and V by 6 bases; bases with no gene match: 5. Looked up from germline, CDR1 is WSHSY and CDR2 is SAAADI. The CDR3 is 14 amino acids. As DNA, the CDR3 is TGCGCCAGCAGCGAGCGGGGCTACTCCTACGAGCAGTACTTC. Protein: CASSERGYSYEQYF.

This clone was observed once. This chain links TRBV5-1 with TRBJ2-1, with TRBD2 matching over 12 bases. V shed 4 bases, J shed 8 bases, and the junction held 7 bases outside the gene matches. The CDR3 is made up of 15 amino acids. Germline V lookup: CDR1 SGHRS, CDR2 YFSETQ. This CDR3 reads CASSNGLAGYHEQFF. In nucleotides, the CDR3 is TGCGCCAGCAGCAACGGACTAGCGGGATATCATGAGCAGTTCTTC.

The V and J genes are TRBV4-1 and TRBJ1-5, with D perhaps TRBD1 (5 bases). This CDR3 region has 13 residues. Germline V CDR1 and CDR2: MGHRA, YSYEKL. Trimming stripped 0 bases from V and 6 bases from J, with 6 bases between. CDR3 amino acids: CASSQETVQPQHF. The CDR3 coding sequence is TGCGCCAGCAGCCAAGAGACAGTTCAGCCCCAGCATTTT.

The V and J genes are TRBV28 and TRBJ2-7, with 9 bases that match TRBD1. The J segment lost 2 bases and the V segment lost 1 base, leaving 12 bases of the junction unmatched. This CDR3 is built from 18 residues. CDR1 is MDHEN, CDR2 SYDVKM, per germline. For the CDR3, the DNA is TGTGCCAGCAGTTTATTTGAGGGGGAACAGGGGGCCGCCTACGAGCAGTACTTC. It specifies CASSLFEGEQGAAYEQYF.

The chain links TRBV5-1 to TRBJ1-1, with D uncertain. V lost 4 bases to trimming and J lost 0 bases, with 7 bases between them. The CDR3 extends over 13 amino acids. Germline V gene lookup returns CDR1 SGHRS and CDR2 YFSETQ. In DNA form, the CDR3 reads TGCGCCAGCAGCATGGCAGTGAACACTGAAGCTTTCTTT. The encoded protein is CASSMAVNTEAFF. Full variable domain (outside the CDR3, taken from reference TRBV5-1 and TRBJ1-1): KAGVTQTPRYLIKTRGQQVTLSCSPISGHRSVSWYQQTPGQGLQFLFEYFSETQRNKGNFPGRFSGRQFSNSRSEMNVSTLELGDSALYLCASSMAVNTEAFFGQGTRLTVV.

V usage is TRBV6-2 or TRBV6-3 and J usage is TRBJ1-5; D is ambiguous. The CDR3 sequence is 14 residues long. The V end was cut by 4 bases, the J end by 2 bases, with 9 bases between. The germline gives CDR1 MNHEY, CDR2 SVGEGT. CDR3 in DNA: TGTGCCAGCAGTTCGGACGGAGGCAATCAGCCCCAGCATTTT. Translation gives CASSSDGGNQPQHF.

The J gene is TRBJ1-1, the V gene TRBV28; D perhaps matches TRBD1 (6 bases). V gave up 2 bases and J gave up 1 base, with 14 bases separating them. CDR1 and CDR2 from the germline V gene are MDHEN and SYDVKM. This CDR3 is built from 16 residues. CDR3 residues: CASSLGVGTPNTEAFF. In DNA form, the CDR3 reads TGTGCCAGCAGTTTAGGGGTCGGGACACCGAACACTGAAGCTTTCTTT.

The chain recombines TRBV7-8 with TRBJ1-4; TRBD1 aligns across 9 bases. This CDR3 is 14 amino acids long. After removal of 5 bases from V and 13 bases from J, the junction contained 11 bases not matched to a gene. Germline lookup yields CDR1 SGHVS and CDR2 FQNEAQ. The CDR3 DNA sequence: TGTGCCAGCAGCCCGTACGTACAGGGGGCTGCACTGTTTTTT. The encoded protein is CASSPYVQGAALFF.

The rearrangement joins TRBV5-1 to TRBJ1-2; a possible D gene is TRBD1 (5 bases). CDR3 length equals 14 residues. Trimming shortened V by 4 bases and J by 3 bases, and 13 bases separated the two germline ends. The V gene's germline CDR1 is SGHRS and CDR2 YFSETQ. CDR3 protein: CASSPEDSHYGYTF. The CDR3 nucleotides read TGCGCCAGCAGCCCCGAAGACAGCCACTATGGCTACACCTTC.

With respect to this clone: Different DNA sequences within this sample yield the same CDR3. The rearrangement links TRBV30 to TRBJ2-5; weak D call: TRBD1 (5 bases). The germline V and J ends were trimmed by 2 bases and 3 bases, with 10 bases remaining between them. The germline V gene encodes CDR1 GTSNPN and CDR2 SVGIG (reference sequence). The CDR3 runs to 13 residues. The CDR3 region is CAWSLGQKETQYF. The DNA of the CDR3 is TGTGCCTGGAGTCTGGGGCAGAAAGAGACCCAGTACTTC.

The rearrangement uses TRBV28 and TRBJ1-5; D is undetermined. This CDR3 has 18 amino acids. Germline V CDR1 and CDR2: MDHEN, SYDVKM. The germline V and J ends were trimmed by 3 bases and 3 bases, with 21 bases remaining between them. Here the CDR3 DNA reads TGTGCCAGCAGTTTCCCCACTTGGACCGAACCTTTCAATCAGCCCCAGCATTTT. It yields the protein CASSFPTWTEPFNQPQHF.

The chain uses TRBV7-9 and TRBJ2-2, with D possibly being TRBD1 (6 bases). Looked up from germline, CDR1 is SEHNR and CDR2 is FQNEAQ (reference sequence). The CDR3 contains 14 residues. Trimming took 6 bases from V and 3 from J, leaving 11 bases between them. CDR3 nucleotide sequence: TGTGCCAGCAGTCTCCAGGGGTACACCGGGGAGCTGTTTTTT. Residues: CASSLQGYTGELFF.

Many counts were recorded for this clone. This CDR3 is also generated by other DNA sequences in the sample. The CDR3 nucleotides are TGCAGCGTTGAGGTGGGACTAGCCGACAATGAGCAGTTCTTC. Amino acids: CSVEVGLADNEQFF. The rearrangement joins TRBV29-1 to TRBJ2-1; 9 bases align to TRBD2. After removal of 3 bases from V and 5 bases from J, the junction contained 5 bases not matched to a gene. This CDR3 spans 14 amino acids. Per germline, CDR1 SQVTM and CDR2 ANQGSEA.

This clone appeared once. The chain joins TRBV13 to TRBJ2-1; 15 bases are a match to TRBD2. Germline V lookup: CDR1 PRHDT, CDR2 FYEKMQ (reference sequence). The CDR3 has 18 amino acids. V shed 0 bases, J shed 6 bases, and the junction held 6 bases outside the gene matches. For the CDR3, the DNA is TGTGCCAGCAGCTTAGGATCCCAGGGACTAGCGGGGGGCAATGAGCAGTTCTTC. Amino acids: CASSLGSQGLAGGNEQFF.

The rearrangement links TRBV19 to TRBJ1-6; 10 bases are a match to TRBD1. Germline-derived CDR1 and CDR2 are LNHDA and SQIVND (reference sequence). Germline trimming cut 3 bases from V and 7 bases from J; bases unmatched to any gene: 0. This CDR3 is 14 amino acids long. The CDR3 sequence is CASSMGQGNSPLHF. In DNA, the CDR3 is TGTGCCAGTAGTATGGGACAGGGGAATTCACCCCTCCACTTT. Full variable domain (outside the CDR3, taken from reference TRBV19 and TRBJ1-6): DGGITQSPKYLFRKEGQNVTLSCEQNLNHDAMYWYRQDPGQGLRLIYYSQIVNDFQKGDIAEGYSVSREKKESFPLTVTSAQKNPTAFYLCASSMGQGNSPLHFGNGTRLTVT.

This chain joins TRBV5-1 and TRBJ2-1; unclear D gene. Trimming stripped 3 bases from V and 4 bases from J, with 11 bases between. Germline V lookup: CDR1 SGHRS, CDR2 YFSETQ. The CDR3 runs 14 residues. The CDR3: CASSWEESYNEQFF. CDR3 sequence (DNA): TGCGCCAGCAGCTGGGAAGAAAGTTACAATGAGCAGTTCTTC.

The chain links TRBV5-8 to TRBJ2-1; TRBD2 matches 9 bases. The CDR3 covers 15 residues. Unmatched junction bases numbered 4, after V lost 4 bases and J lost 2 bases. CDR1 and CDR2 (germline): SGHTS, YDEGEE. Here the CDR3 DNA reads TGTGCCAGCAGCATCCTAGCGGGAACCTACAATGAGCAGTTCTTC. Translated, it gives CASSILAGTYNEQFF.

This clone was detected once. This chain joins TRBV10-3 and TRBJ2-3, with D unresolved. The V and J ends lost 10 bases and 2 bases respectively, with 7 bases between them. Germline V gives CDR1 ENHRY, CDR2 SYGVKD. The CDR3 loop spans 11 amino acids. The CDR3 region has the DNA TGTGCCACCGCTCTCACAGATACGCAGTATTTT. Translated, it gives CATALTDTQYF.

J is TRBJ2-3 and V is TRBV3-1 (or the pseudogene TRBV3-2); 11 bases agree with TRBD1. V lost 2 bases to trimming and J lost 4 bases; unmatched junction nucleotides: 5. The germline CDR1 and CDR2 sequences are LGHDT and YNNKEL (reference sequence). The CDR3 runs to 16 residues. Here the CDR3 DNA reads TGTGCCAGCAGCCAACCGGGACAGGGGGAGTCAGATACGCAGTATTTT. Its translation: CASSQPGQGESDTQYF.